The following is a TCR beta chain sequence with its context. Its antigen is not known. CD45RO-negative CD8 cells positively selected for CCR7 made up the naive population, which excluded terminally differentiated effector memory CD45RA+ cells. This sample was included in a study of shared clonotypes between healthy human individuals. Findings and caveats of the study: Represented diversity, genetic and exposure-history alike, was limited by few donors.

Genomic DNA from each subset was divided evenly over several immunoSEQ plates. Using approximately 190 ng DNA, approximately 30,000 T cell genomes, the sorted-subset replicate PCRs were run. The repertoire was sequenced with immunoSEQ multiplex PCR; TCRdb's copy has only in-frame clones and lacks some. Of over 2,000,000 clones listed, about 94% are singletons. Sequencing used naive CD8+ T cells from PBMCs. This receptor was taken from a man aged 18-30 years in good health. Some clones in this sample may be carry-over from other donors' samples.

CDR3 amino acids: CASSSHDSSGNTIYF. The CDR3 DNA reads TGTGCCAGCAGTTCCCATGATTCCTCTGGAAACACCATATATTTT. The V call is TRBV6-6, the J call TRBJ1-3, with no clear D. This CDR3 region has 15 residues. Trimming shortened V by 4 bases and J by 0 bases, and 10 bases separated the two germline ends. Germline V gene data show CDR1 as MNHNY and CDR2 as SVGAGI (reference sequence).